Listed here are 5 T cell receptor beta chains from one sample, sequenced in a study of brain T cells in children with intractable seizures. Time point defined: blood from clinic visit 5 months post-surgery; TSC patient then seizure free. Here immunoSEQ multiplex PCR was the method, and the copy in TCRdb shows in-frame clones only, minus some. The sample holds under 400,000 clones; approximately 93% are singletons and the top ten take about 6%. This sample comprised peripheral blood, obtained less than 6 months after surgery. The receptors were sampled from a boy younger than two with tuberous sclerosis and intractable seizures.

CDR3 sequence reads: CASSQALTSDTQYF. CDR3 nucleotide sequence: TGTGCCAGCAGCCAAGCATTGACTAGCGATACGCAGTATTTT. The V and J genes are TRBV3-1 (or the pseudogene TRBV3-2) and TRBJ2-3; 7 nucleotides agree with TRBD2. The ends lost 1 base at V and 6 bases at J; junction bases unmatched: 4. The CDR3 length is 14 residues. Germline V CDR1 and CDR2: LGHDT, YNNKEL (reference sequence).

The chain employs TRBV9 and TRBJ1-2, with D hard to call. Germline CDR1 is SGDLS and CDR2 is YYNGEE. The V end lost 4 bases, the J end lost 5 bases, and 18 bases lay between the germline ends. The CDR3 covers 15 residues. The CDR3 DNA follows: TGTGCCAGCAGCCCCGTTATATCGGCGCAGTATGGCTACACCTTC. This translates into CASSPVISAQYGYTF.

This clone showed up just once. V and J are TRBV3-1 (or the pseudogene TRBV3-2) and TRBJ1-1; 7 nucleotides agree with TRBD1. The CDR3 runs to 17 residues. J was trimmed by 3 bases and V by 5 bases; bases with no gene match: 15. Germline V gene sequence: CDR1 LGHDT, CDR2 YNNKEL (reference sequence). As DNA, the CDR3 is TGTGCCAGCAGCTCCCACATGGGACAGCGGATACACACTGAAGCTTTCTTT. It codes for CASSSHMGQRIHTEAFF.

This sequence joins TRBV5-1 and TRBJ2-1; 12 bases fit TRBD1. The germline V gene has CDR1 SGHRS and CDR2 YFSETQ. V lost 0 bases to trimming and J lost 6 bases; unmatched junction nucleotides: 4. The CDR3 length is 16 residues. The CDR3 is CASSLDGTGGLNEQFF. The CDR3 nucleotides are TGCGCCAGCAGCTTGGATGGGACAGGGGGCCTCAATGAGCAGTTCTTC.

V is TRBV7-6 and J is TRBJ2-7; the match to TRBD2 covers 8 bases. Germline V CDR1 and CDR2: SGHVS, FNYEAQ. The CDR3 sequence is 16 residues long. The junction had 8 bases not matched to a gene; V was cut back by 1 base and J by 3 bases. The CDR3 spells CASSLVAVAGYYEQYF. The DNA for the CDR3 is TGTGCCAGCAGCTTAGTGGCGGTAGCGGGGTACTACGAGCAGTACTTC.